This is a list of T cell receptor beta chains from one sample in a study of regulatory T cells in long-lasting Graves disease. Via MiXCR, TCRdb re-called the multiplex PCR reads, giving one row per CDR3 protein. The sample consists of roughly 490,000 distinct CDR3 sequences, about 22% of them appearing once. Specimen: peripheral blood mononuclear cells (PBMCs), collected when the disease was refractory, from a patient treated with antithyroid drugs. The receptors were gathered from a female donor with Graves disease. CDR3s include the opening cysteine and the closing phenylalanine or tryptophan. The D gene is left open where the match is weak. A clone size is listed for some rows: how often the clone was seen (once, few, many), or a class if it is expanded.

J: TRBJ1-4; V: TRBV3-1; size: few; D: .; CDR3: CASSQPTSEKLFF; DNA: TGTGCCAGCAGCCAACCTACAAGTGAAAAACTGTTTTTT
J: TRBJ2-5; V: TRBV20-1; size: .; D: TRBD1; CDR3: CSGRQGATETQYF; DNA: TGCAGTGGGCGACAGGGGGCTACGGAGACCCAGTACTTC
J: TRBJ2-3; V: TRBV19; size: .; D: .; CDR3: CASGPTRETQYF; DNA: TGTGCCAGTGGTCCGACTCGCGAAACGCAGTATTTT
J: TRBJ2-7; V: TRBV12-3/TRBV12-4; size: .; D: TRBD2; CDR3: CASSSGTSGGPRTFEQYF; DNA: TGTGCCAGCAGTTCCGGGACTAGCGGGGGGCCCAGAACTTTCGAGCAGTACTTC
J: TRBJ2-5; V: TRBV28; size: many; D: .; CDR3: CASSLGRTDTYQETQYF; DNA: TGTGCCAGCAGTTTGGGTCGAACAGATACGTACCAAGAGACCCAGTACTTC
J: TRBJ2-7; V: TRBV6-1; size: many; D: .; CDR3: CASSEAESLVAGRSYEQYF; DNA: TGTGCCAGCAGTGAAGCCGAGAGTCTCGTGGCAGGGCGCTCCTACGAGCAGTACTTC
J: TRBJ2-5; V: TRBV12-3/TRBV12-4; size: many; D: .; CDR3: CASSLDTGPQETQYF; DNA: TGTGCCAGCAGTTTGGATACGGGGCCTCAAGAGACCCAGTACTTC
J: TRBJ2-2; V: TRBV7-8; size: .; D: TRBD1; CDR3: CASSGRTGNTGELFF; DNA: TGTGCCAGCAGCGGGCGGACAGGGAACACCGGGGAGCTGTTTTTT
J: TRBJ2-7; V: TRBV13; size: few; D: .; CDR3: CASSPLDQSYEQYF; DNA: TGTGCCAGCAGCCCTCTTGACCAGTCCTACGAGCAGTACTTC
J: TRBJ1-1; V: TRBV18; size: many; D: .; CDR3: CASSPGRGTEAFF; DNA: TGTGCCAGCAGTCCCGGCAGGGGCACTGAAGCTTTCTTT
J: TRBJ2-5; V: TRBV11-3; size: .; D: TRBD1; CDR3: CASSPATGGWETQYF; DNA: TGTGCCAGCAGCCCAGCCACAGGGGGCTGGGAGACCCAGTACTTC
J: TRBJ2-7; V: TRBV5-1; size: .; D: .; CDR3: CASSSDRNQGQYF; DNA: TGCGCCAGCAGCTCCGACAGAAACCAGGGGCAGTACTTC
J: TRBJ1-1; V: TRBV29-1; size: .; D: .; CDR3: CSVEISKNTEAFF; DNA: TGCAGCGTTGAAATAAGCAAGAACACTGAAGCTTTCTTT
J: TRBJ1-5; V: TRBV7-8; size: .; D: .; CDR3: CASSPLGRQLTQPQHF; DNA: TGTGCCAGCAGCCCCCTAGGTAGACAACTTACTCAGCCCCAGCATTTT
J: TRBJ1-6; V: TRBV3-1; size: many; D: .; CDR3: CASSQVRDSSPLHF; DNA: TGTGCCAGCAGCCAAGTGCGTGATTCTTCACCCCTCCACTTT
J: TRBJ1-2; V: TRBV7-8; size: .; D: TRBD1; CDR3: CASSLAETGGRHGYTF; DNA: TGTGCCAGCAGCTTAGCCGAGACAGGGGGGAGGCATGGCTACACCTTC
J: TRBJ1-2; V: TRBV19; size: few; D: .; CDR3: CASGRWQVANYGYTF; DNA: TGTGCCAGTGGGAGATGGCAGGTAGCTAACTATGGCTACACCTTC
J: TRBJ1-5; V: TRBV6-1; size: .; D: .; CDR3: CASSWTGAVNQPQHF; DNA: TGTGCCAGTTCCTGGACCGGGGCGGTCAATCAGCCCCAGCATTTT
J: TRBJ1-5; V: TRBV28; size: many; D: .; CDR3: CATRVQGPQHF; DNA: TGTGCCACCAGGGTGCAGGGGCCCCAGCATTTT
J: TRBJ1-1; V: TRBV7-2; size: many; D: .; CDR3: CASSLAGELEAFF; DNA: TGTGCCAGCAGCTTAGCCGGAGAGCTCGAAGCTTTCTTT
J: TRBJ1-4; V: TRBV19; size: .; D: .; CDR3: CATSTGTVEKLFF; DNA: TGTGCCACTTCGACAGGCACCGTTGAAAAACTGTTTTTT
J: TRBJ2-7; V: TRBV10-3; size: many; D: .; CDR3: CAIQSGANYEQYF; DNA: TGTGCCATCCAATCCGGGGCCAACTACGAGCAGTACTTC
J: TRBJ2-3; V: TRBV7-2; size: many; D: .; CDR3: CASSSRRTTDTQYF; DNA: TGTGCCAGCAGCTCCCGACGAACCACAGATACGCAGTATTTT
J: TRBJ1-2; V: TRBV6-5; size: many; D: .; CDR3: CASSYGLAAFGYTF; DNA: TGTGCCAGCAGTTACGGTTTGGCGGCATTTGGCTACACCTTC
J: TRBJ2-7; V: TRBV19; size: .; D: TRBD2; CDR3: CATPGGTPSYEQYF; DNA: TGTGCCACCCCGGGGGGGACACCCTCCTACGAGCAGTACTTC
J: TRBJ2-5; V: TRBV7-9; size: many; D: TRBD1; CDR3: CASSVIVTGERETQYF; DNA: TGTGCCAGCAGCGTAATAGTAACAGGGGAGCGGGAGACCCAGTACTTC
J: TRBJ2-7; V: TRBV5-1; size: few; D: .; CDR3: CASSYFLTSPTSYEQYF; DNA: TGCGCCAGCAGCTACTTCCTGACTTCTCCGACTTCCTACGAGCAGTACTTC
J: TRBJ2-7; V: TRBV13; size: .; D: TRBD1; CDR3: CASSLAVGGEAVEQYF; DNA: TGTGCCAGCAGCTTAGCTGTAGGGGGCGAGGCTGTCGAGCAGTACTTC
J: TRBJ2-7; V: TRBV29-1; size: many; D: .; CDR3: CSVEWANSYEQYF; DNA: TGCAGCGTTGAATGGGCAAACTCCTACGAGCAGTACTTC
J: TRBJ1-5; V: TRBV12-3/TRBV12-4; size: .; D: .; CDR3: CASTKTSGGPQHF; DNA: TGTGCCAGCACCAAAACTTCCGGGGGACCCCAGCATTTT
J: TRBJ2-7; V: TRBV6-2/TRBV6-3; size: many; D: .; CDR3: CASTSRGYEQYF; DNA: TGTGCCAGCACCTCAAGGGGCTACGAGCAGTACTTC
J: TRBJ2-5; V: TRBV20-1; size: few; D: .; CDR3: CSARGPQETQYF; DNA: TGCAGTGCTAGGGGGCCCCAAGAGACCCAGTACTTC
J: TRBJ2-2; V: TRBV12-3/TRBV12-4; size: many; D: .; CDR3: CASSLKAAGELFF; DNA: TGTGCCAGCAGTTTAAAGGCTGCCGGGGAGCTGTTTTTT
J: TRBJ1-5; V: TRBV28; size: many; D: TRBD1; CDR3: CASSPDREDQPQHF; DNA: TGTGCCAGCAGTCCCGACAGGGAGGATCAGCCCCAGCATTTT
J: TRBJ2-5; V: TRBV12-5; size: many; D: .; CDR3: CASGLARDGARTQYF; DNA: TGTGCTAGTGGTTTGGCCCGGGACGGCGCGCGGACCCAGTACTTC
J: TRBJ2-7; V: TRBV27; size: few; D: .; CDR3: CASSLPGLREQYF; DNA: TGTGCCAGCAGTCTGCCGGGACTCCGGGAGCAGTACTTC
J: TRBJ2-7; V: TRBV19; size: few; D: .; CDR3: CASSQSSGQHEQYF; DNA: TGTGCCAGTAGTCAGTCTTCGGGGCAGCACGAGCAGTACTTC
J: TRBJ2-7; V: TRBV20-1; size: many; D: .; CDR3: CSADLQGRYEQYF; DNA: TGCAGTGCTGACCTCCAGGGGAGGTACGAGCAGTACTTC
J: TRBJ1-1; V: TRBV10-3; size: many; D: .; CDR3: CAISEATGDTEAFF; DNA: TGTGCCATCAGTGAGGCAACCGGCGACACTGAAGCTTTCTTT
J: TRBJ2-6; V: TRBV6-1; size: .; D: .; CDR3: CASRSAMAGANVLTF; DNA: TGTGCCAGCAGGTCCGCAATGGCTGGGGCCAACGTCCTGACTTTC
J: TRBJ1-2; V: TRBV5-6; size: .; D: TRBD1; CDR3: CASSHTGGADYGYTF; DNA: TGTGCCAGCAGCCACACAGGGGGCGCAGACTATGGCTACACCTTC
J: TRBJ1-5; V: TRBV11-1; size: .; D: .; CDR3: CASSLGDGQPQHF; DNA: TGTGCCAGCAGCTTAGGGGACGGTCAGCCCCAGCATTTT
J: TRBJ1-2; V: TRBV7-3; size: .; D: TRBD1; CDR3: CASRNRGDYGYTF; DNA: TGTGCCAGCAGAAACAGGGGCGACTATGGCTACACCTTC
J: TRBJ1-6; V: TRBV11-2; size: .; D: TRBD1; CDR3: CASSSGTADWGALHF; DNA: TGTGCCAGCAGCTCAGGGACAGCCGATTGGGGAGCCCTCCACTTT
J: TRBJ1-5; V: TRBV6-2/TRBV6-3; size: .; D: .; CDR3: CASSYAGPGPFQPQHF; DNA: TGTGCCAGCAGTTACGCAGGACCGGGTCCTTTTCAGCCCCAGCATTTT